This T cell receptor (beta chain) was documented in a study of PD-1 blockade in classical Hodgkin lymphoma. The germline CDR1 and CDR2 sequences are MNHNY and SVGAGI (reference sequence). The V gene lost 2 bases and the J gene lost 9 bases, with 17 bases spanning the gap. The CDR3 extends over 15 amino acids. The repertoire was sequenced with immunoSEQ multiplex PCR; TCRdb's copy has only in-frame clones and lacks some. Of some 30,000 clones in the sample, roughly nine tenths were seen once. Time point here: newly diagnosed, previously untreated cHL patient sample. Thawed PBMCs yielded CD4+ T cells through magnetic negative selection.

The V and J genes are TRBV6-6 and TRBJ2-1, with D maybe TRBD2 (6 bases). Sequenced input: CD4+ T cells from blood. The TCR sequence derives from a human donor with classical Hodgkin lymphoma. CDR3 sequence: CASSYGGVAMVEQFF. The CDR3 DNA follows: TGTGCCAGCAGTTACGGCGGGGTGGCGATGGTTGAGCAGTTCTTC.